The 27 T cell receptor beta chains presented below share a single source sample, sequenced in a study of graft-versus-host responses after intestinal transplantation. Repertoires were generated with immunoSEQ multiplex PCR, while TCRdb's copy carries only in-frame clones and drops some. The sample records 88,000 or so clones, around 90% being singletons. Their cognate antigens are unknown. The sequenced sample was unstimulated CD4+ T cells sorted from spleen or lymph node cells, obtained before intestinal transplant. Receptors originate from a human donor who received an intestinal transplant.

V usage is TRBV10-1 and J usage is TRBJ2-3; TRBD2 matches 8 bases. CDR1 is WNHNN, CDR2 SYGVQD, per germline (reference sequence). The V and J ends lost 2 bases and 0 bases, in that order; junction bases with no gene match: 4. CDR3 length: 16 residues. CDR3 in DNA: TGCGCCAGCAGTGAGGCACTAGCGGCTAGCACAGATACGCAGTATTTT. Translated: CASSEALAASTDTQYF.

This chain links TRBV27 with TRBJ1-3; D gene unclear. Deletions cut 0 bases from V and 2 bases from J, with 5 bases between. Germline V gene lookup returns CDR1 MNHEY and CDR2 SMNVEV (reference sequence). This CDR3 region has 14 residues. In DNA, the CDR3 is TGTGCCAGCAGTTTATCCGGGGCTGGAAACACCATATATTTT. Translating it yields CASSLSGAGNTIYF.

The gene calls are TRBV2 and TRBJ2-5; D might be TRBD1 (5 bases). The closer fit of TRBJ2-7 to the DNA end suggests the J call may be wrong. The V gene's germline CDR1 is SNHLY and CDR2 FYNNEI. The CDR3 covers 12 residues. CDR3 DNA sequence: TGTGCCAGCAGATCACAGGCCTACGAGCAGTACTTC. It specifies CASRSQAYEQYF.

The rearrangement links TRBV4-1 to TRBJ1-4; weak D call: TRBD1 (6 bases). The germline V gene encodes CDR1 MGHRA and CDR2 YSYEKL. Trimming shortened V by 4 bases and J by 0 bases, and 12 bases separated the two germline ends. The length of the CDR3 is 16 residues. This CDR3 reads CASSPSGHATNEKLFF. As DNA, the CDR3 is TGCGCCAGCAGCCCTTCGGGACACGCAACTAATGAAAAACTGTTTTTT.

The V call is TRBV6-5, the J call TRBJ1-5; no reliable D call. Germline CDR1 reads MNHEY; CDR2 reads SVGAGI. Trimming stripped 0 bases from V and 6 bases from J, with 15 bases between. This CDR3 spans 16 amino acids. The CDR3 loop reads CASSYSSETSGQPQHF. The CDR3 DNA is TGTGCCAGCAGTTACTCGTCCGAGACCTCGGGTCAGCCCCAGCATTTT.

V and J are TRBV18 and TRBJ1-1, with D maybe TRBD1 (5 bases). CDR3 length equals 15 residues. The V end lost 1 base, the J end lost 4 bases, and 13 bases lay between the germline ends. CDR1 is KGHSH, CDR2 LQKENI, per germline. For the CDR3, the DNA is TGTGCCAGCTCACCACGGGGTATGGGGCTCACTGAAGCTTTCTTT. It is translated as CASSPRGMGLTEAFF.

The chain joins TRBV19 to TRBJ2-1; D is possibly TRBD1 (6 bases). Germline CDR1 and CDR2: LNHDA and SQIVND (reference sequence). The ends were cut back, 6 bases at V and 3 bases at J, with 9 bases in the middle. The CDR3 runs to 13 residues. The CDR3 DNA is TGTGCCAGTAGACAGGGATTCTACAATGAGCAGTTCTTC. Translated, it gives CASRQGFYNEQFF.

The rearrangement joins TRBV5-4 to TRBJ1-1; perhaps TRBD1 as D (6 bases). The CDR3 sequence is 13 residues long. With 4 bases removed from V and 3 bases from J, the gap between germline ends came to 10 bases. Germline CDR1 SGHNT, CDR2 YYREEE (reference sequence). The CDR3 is CASSRDRHTEAFF. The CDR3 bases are TGTGCCAGCAGCCGAGACAGGCACACTGAAGCTTTCTTT.

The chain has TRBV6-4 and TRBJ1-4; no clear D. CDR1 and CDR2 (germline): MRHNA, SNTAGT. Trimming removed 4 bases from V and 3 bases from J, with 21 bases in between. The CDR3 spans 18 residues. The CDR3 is CASSAGGRAIAPNEKLFF. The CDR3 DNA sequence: TGTGCCAGCAGTGCGGGCGGGAGGGCTATTGCCCCTAATGAAAAACTGTTTTTT.

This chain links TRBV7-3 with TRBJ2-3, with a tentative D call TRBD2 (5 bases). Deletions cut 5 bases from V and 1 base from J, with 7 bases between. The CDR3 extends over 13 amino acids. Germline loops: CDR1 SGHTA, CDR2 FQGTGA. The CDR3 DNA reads TGTGCCAGCAGCCGGCGGGGCACAGATACGCAGTATTTT. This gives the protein CASSRRGTDTQYF.

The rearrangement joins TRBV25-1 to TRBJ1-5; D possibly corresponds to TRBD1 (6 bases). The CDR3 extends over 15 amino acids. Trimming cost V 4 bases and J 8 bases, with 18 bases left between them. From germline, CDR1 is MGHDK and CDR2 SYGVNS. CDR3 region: CASSGRTGSGEPQHF. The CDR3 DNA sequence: TGTGCCAGCAGTGGACGCACAGGGAGCGGGGAGCCCCAGCATTTT.

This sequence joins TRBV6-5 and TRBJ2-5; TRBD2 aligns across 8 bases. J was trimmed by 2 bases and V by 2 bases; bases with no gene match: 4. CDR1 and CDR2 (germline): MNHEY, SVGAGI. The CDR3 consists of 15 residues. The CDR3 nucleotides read TGTGCCAGCAGTTACGGCGGACTAGCACAAGAGACCCAGTACTTC. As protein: CASSYGGLAQETQYF.

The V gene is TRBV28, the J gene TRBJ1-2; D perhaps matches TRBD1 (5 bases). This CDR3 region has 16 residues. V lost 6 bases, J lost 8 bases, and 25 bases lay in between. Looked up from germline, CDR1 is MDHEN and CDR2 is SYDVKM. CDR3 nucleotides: TGTGCCAGCAGGAGCGGCGGGGCAGGGAGTATTTGGGGCTACACCTTC. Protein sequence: CASRSGGAGSIWGYTF.

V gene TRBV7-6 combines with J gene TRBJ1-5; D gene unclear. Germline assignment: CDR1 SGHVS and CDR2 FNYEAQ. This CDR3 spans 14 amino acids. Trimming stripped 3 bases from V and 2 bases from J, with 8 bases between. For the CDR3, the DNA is TGTGCCAGCAGCTTGGGCTTACGCAATCAGCCCCAGCATTTT. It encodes CASSLGLRNQPQHF.

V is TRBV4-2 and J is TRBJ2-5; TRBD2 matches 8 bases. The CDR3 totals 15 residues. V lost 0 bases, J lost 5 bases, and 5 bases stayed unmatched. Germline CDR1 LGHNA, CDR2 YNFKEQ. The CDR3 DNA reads TGTGCCAGCAGCCAAGAACGGGGGGGCGGGGAGACCCAGTACTTC. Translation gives CASSQERGGGETQYF.

Here the CDR3 DNA reads TGTGCCAGCTCACCATGGGAGTCCCCTCAGCCCCAGCATTTT. Protein: CASSPWESPQPQHF. The V gene is TRBV18, the J gene TRBJ1-5; D is ambiguous. Germline loops: CDR1 KGHSH, CDR2 LQKENI. V lost 2 bases, J lost 6 bases, and 11 bases lay in between. CDR3 length: 14 amino acids.

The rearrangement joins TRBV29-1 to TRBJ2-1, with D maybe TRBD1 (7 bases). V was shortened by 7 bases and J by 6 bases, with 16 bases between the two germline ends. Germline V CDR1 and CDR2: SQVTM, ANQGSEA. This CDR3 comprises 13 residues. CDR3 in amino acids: CSGDRLGGNEQFF. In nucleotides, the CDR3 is TGCAGCGGGGACAGACTAGGGGGCAATGAGCAGTTCTTC.

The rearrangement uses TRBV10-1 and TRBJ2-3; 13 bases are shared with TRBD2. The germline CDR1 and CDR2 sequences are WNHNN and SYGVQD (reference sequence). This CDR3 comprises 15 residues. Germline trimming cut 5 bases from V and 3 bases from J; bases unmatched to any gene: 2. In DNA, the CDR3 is TGCGCCAGCAGTCGACTAGCGGGAGGAACAGATACGCAGTATTTT. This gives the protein CASSRLAGGTDTQYF.

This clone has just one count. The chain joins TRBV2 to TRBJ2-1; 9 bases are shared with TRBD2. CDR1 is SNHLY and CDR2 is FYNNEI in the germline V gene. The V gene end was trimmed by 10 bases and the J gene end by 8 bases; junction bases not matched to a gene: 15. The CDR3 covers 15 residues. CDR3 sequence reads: CATPLGGGGADEQFF. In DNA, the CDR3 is TGTGCCACCCCCCTCGGTGGCGGGGGGGCCGATGAGCAGTTCTTC. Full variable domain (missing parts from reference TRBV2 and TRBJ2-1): EPEVTQTPSHQVTQMGQEVILRCVPISNHLYFYWYRQILGQKVEFLVSFYNNEISEKSEIFDDQFSVERPDGSNFTLKIRSTKLEDSAMYFCATPLGGGGADEQFFGPGTRLTVL.

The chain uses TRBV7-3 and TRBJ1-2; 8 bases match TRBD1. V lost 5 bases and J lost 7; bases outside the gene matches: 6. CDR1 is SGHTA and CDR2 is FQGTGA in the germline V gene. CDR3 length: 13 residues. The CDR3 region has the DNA TGTGCCAGCAGCATGGACAGGGACGGTGGCTACACCTTC. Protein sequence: CASSMDRDGGYTF. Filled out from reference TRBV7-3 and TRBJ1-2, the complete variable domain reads GAGVSQTPSNKVTEKGKYVELRCDPISGHTALYWYRQSLGQGPEFLIYFQGTGAADDSGLPNDRFFAVRPEGSVSTLKIQRTERGDSAVYLCASSMDRDGGYTFGSGTRLTVV.

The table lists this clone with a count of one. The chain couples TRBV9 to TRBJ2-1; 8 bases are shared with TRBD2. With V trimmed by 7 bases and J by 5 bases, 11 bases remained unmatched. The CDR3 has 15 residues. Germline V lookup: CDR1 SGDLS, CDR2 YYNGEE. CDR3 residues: CASSSGAGGHNEQFF. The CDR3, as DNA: TGTGCCAGCTCCTCCGGGGCGGGGGGACACAATGAGCAGTTCTTC.

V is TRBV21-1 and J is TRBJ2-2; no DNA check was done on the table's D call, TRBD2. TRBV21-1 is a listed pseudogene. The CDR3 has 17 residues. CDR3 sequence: CASTLSLAGEPTGELFF. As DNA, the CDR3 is TGTGCCAGCACCCTAAGTTTGGCGGGGGAGCCGACCGGGGAGCTGTTTTTT.

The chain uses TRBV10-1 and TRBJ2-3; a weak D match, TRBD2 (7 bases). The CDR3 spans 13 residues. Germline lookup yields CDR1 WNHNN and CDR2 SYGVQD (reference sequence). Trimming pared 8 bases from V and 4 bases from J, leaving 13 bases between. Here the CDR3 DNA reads TGCGCCAGCGGGGGGGGGCCCTCAGATACGCAGTATTTT. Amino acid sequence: CASGGGPSDTQYF.

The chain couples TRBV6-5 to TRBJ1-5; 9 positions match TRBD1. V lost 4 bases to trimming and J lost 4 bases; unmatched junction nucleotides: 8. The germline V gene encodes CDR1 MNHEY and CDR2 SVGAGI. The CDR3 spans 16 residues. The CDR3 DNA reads TGTGCCAGCAGTTCAATGGGGACAGGGTGGAATCAGCCCCAGCATTTT. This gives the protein CASSSMGTGWNQPQHF.

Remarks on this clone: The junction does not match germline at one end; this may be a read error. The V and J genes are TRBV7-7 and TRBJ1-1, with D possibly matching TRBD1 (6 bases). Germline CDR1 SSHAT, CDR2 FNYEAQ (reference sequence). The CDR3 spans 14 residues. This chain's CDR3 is CASSLGGLGTEAFF. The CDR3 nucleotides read TGTGCTAGCAGCTTAGGGGGGCTCGGCACTGAAGCTTTCTTT.

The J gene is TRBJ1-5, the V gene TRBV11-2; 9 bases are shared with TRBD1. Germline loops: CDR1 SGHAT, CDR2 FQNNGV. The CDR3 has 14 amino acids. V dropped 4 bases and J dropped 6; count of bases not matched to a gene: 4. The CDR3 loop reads CASSWDREGQPQHF. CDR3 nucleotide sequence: TGTGCCAGCAGCTGGGACAGGGAAGGTCAGCCCCAGCATTTT.

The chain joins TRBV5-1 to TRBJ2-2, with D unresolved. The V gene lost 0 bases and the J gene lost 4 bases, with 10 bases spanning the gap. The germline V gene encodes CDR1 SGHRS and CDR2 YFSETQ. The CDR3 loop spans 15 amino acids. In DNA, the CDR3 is TGCGCCAGCAGCTTGGGTAGCTCTGGCACCGGGGAGCTGTTTTTT. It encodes CASSLGSSGTGELFF.